The clone carrying this TCR beta chain was detected only a few times. Its antigen is as yet unknown. The sample originates from a study of PD-1 blockade in classical Hodgkin lymphoma. Time point described: newly diagnosed, previously untreated cHL patient sample. Using magnetic negative selection, the CD4+ T cells were separated out of thawed PBMCs. Trimming removed 2 bases at V and 0 bases at J, with 10 bases between. The CDR3 is made up of 15 amino acids. Germline V gene lookup returns CDR1 MGHRA and CDR2 YSYEKL. Study-wide results and caveats: Compared with healthy donors, newly diagnosed patients reportedly showed lower baseline TCR diversity.

TCRdb's table, derived via immunoSEQ multiplex PCR, lists solely in-frame clones and lacks some. The sample consists of around 16,000 clones, 86% of them appearing once. Specimen: CD4+ T cells from blood. V and J are TRBV4-1 and TRBJ2-5; D unresolved. This sequence was found in a human donor with classical Hodgkin lymphoma. CDR3 protein: CASSQSERNQETQYF. The CDR3 DNA is TGCGCCAGCAGCCAATCAGAGCGAAACCAAGAGACCCAGTACTTC.